Described below is a single T cell receptor (beta chain) sequence and its context. Its specificity is unknown. This specimen belongs to a study of cytomegalovirus exposure and HLA in healthy donors. About the research overall: The Caucasian-associated ancestry cluster contained approximately 81% of the roughly 400 genotyped donors.

The CDR3 spans 15 residues. Germline values: CDR1 LGHNT, CDR2 FRNRAP. V lost 4 bases, J lost 6 bases, and 10 bases stayed unmatched. Study-wide findings and caveats: A cluster of highly shared sequence variants was likely a sequencing artifact. Whilst most TCR sequences proved rare, a subset of public TCRs occurred across many donors.

PCR used 60 Vbeta primers and 13 Jbeta primers. Sequencing was performed with immunoSEQ multiplex PCR; in TCRdb, only in-frame clones are kept and a portion is missing. The data contain about 200,000 clones, around 77% of them singletons. Sequenced material: PBMCs. The chain recombines TRBV12-5 with TRBJ2-7; 9 positions match TRBD1. The source of this sequence is a woman in her twenties or thirties in good health and CMV-seronegative. Written as DNA, the CDR3 is TGTGCTAGTGGTTCTCAAGGGACAGGGATCGGCGAGCAGTACTTC. Translated, it gives CASGSQGTGIGEQYF.